Sequencing of this TCR beta chain was carried out in a study of T cell responses to AZD1222 COVID-19 vaccine. Some clones are missing from TCRdb's copy, which holds only in-frame ones; the method was immunoSEQ multiplex PCR. This table holds 60,000 or so clones, roughly 88% found once. This CDR3 is built from 15 residues. The V and J ends lost 1 base and 4 bases respectively, with 13 bases between them. The germline CDR1 and CDR2 sequences are LGHNA and YSLEER. This TCR was sampled from an adult in good health. The material was peripheral blood, obtained on day 0 of AZD1222 vaccination. V usage is TRBV4-3 and J usage is TRBJ2-5, with a possible D match to TRBD2 (6 bases). CDR3 protein: CASSQGQGGGETQYF. The CDR3 bases are TGCGCCAGCAGCCAAGGTCAGGGAGGAGGAGAGACCCAGTACTTC.